In its sample, the clone carrying this T cell receptor (beta chain) was seen a few times. Its antigen remains unidentified. This specimen belongs to a study of T cells after yellow fever vaccination. The V gene end was trimmed by 7 bases and the J gene end by 8 bases; junction bases not matched to a gene: 12. Germline V gives CDR1 LGHDT, CDR2 YNNKEL (reference sequence). The CDR3 length is 15 residues. Study outcomes and limitations: Though weaker, the secondary response peaked faster, on day 5 versus 15. Contamination of FACS-sorted repertoires by abundant clonotypes from the bulk population could occur.

Template-switching 5'RACE yielded the TCR cDNA; a universal primer site and UMIs were added in the process. TCRdb re-called the 5' RACE reads with MiXCR, one entry per CDR3 protein. The sample has about 630,000 distinct CDR3 sequences; 9% to 15% are singletons. This rearrangement joins TRBV3-1 to TRBJ2-1; 9 bases fit TRBD2. The material was PBMCs, obtained on the day of the yellow fever booster vaccination. This receptor was taken from a man aged 25-45 years who received the YFV17D yellow fever vaccine. CDR3 bases: TGTGCCAGCACTAGTCTTGCTAGCGGGATCGATGAGCAGTTCTTC. This gives the protein CASTSLASGIDEQFF.